The 27 T cell receptor beta chains in this list originate from one sample, sequenced in a study of shared clonotypes between healthy human individuals. Some clones are missing from TCRdb's copy, which holds only in-frame ones; the method was immunoSEQ multiplex PCR. The sample holds about 1.4 million clones, roughly 96% seen once. The sequencing input was naive CD4+ T cells sorted from blood. Regarding subset: CD45RA+ positively selected. The origin of the receptors is a man aged 25-45 years in good health.

To note about this clone: Germline and junction disagree at one end, which may indicate a read error. The chain carries TRBV6-5 and TRBJ2-7; the D gene is possibly TRBD2 (6 bases). The CDR3 has 15 residues. Germline CDR1 reads MNHEY; CDR2 reads SVGAGI. Here the CDR3 DNA reads TGTGCCAGCAGTCTTTGGATGGGACTCTCCAACGAGCAGTACTTC. Translating gives CASSLWMGLSNEQYF.

This clone came up once. V is TRBV18 and J is TRBJ2-2; 10 bases line up with TRBD1. The CDR3 is 17 amino acids. V gave up 2 bases and J gave up 4 bases; unmatched junction bases: 7. Germline loops: CDR1 KGHSH, CDR2 LQKENI. The CDR3 DNA reads as TGTGCCAGCTCACCAAGGGGACAGGGGCTGAGCACCGGGGAGCTGTTTTTT. Amino acid sequence: CASSPRGQGLSTGELFF.

The V call is TRBV30, the J call TRBJ2-7, with D tentatively TRBD1 (6 bases). The CDR3 contains 17 residues. V shed 5 bases and J shed 2 bases, with 25 bases lying between them. Germline V lookup: CDR1 GTSNPN, CDR2 SVGIG (reference sequence). The CDR3 nucleotides read TGTGCCTGGGTGACAGGTCGAAAATCTGCCCTTACCTACGAGCAGTACTTC. Protein product: CAWVTGRKSALTYEQYF.

CDR3 nucleotide sequence: TGCGCCAGCAGTCGCCGACAGGGGCCTACCTACGAGCAGTACTTC. Translated: CASSRRQGPTYEQYF. The gene calls are TRBV10-1 and TRBJ2-7; 8 nucleotides align to TRBD1. Germline V lookup: CDR1 WNHNN, CDR2 SYGVQD (reference sequence). The V and J ends lost 5 bases and 2 bases, in that order; junction bases with no gene match: 8. The CDR3 length is 15 residues.

This rearrangement joins TRBV2 to TRBJ2-3, with no clear D. Trimming shortened V by 6 bases and J by 2 bases, and 15 bases separated the two germline ends. The germline V gene encodes CDR1 SNHLY and CDR2 FYNNEI. This CDR3 region has 15 residues. CDR3 loop: CASRETDTHTDTQYF. DNA for the CDR3: TGTGCCAGCAGGGAGACGGATACTCACACAGATACGCAGTATTTT.

V and J are TRBV6-5 and TRBJ2-1, with 10 bases matching TRBD2. The CDR3 runs to 14 residues. The J segment lost 6 bases and the V segment lost 4 bases, leaving 3 bases of the junction unmatched. From germline, CDR1 is MNHEY and CDR2 SVGAGI. CDR3 residues: CASSSASGSNEQFF. The CDR3 DNA reads as TGTGCCAGCAGTTCGGCTAGCGGGAGCAATGAGCAGTTCTTC.

V gene TRBV7-2 combines with J gene TRBJ2-4; D ambiguous. Germline CDR1 reads SGHTA; CDR2 reads FQGNSA. This CDR3 region has 16 residues. Between the trimmed V and J ends, which lost 0 bases and 0 bases, there was a span of 9 bases. CDR3 in amino acids: CASSLAPVGAKNIQYF. CDR3 DNA: TGTGCCAGCAGCTTAGCCCCGGTGGGAGCCAAAAACATTCAGTACTTC.

The CDR3 DNA reads as TGCAGCTCCATTCGGGGCAATGAGCAGTTCTTC. Its protein is CSSIRGNEQFF. The chain is built from TRBV29-1 and TRBJ2-1; the D gene is possibly TRBD2 (5 bases). V lost 8 bases to trimming and J lost 6 bases, with 11 bases between them. From germline, CDR1 is SQVTM and CDR2 ANQGSEA. The CDR3 loop spans 11 amino acids.

The chain couples TRBV9 to TRBJ2-1, with D possibly TRBD2 on 6 matching bases. Trimming stripped 3 bases from V and 8 bases from J, with 18 bases between. Germline CDR1 reads SGDLS; CDR2 reads YYNGEE. The CDR3 extends over 15 amino acids. CDR3 nucleotides: TGTGCCAGCAGCGGGACTAAGGTTTTTAACGATGAGCAGTTCTTC. Translated: CASSGTKVFNDEQFF. Combining the CDR3 with reference TRBV9 and TRBJ2-1 gives the whole variable domain DSGVTQTPKHLITATGQRVTLRCSPRSGDLSVYWYQQSLDQGLQFLIQYYNGEERAKGNILERFSAQQFPDLHSELNLSSLELGDSALYFCASSGTKVFNDEQFFGPGTRLTVL.

This clone is a singleton in its sample. Here the CDR3 reads CASNHRSSTDTQYF. In nucleotides, the CDR3 is TGTGCCAGCAACCACAGGTCCTCTACAGATACGCAGTATTTT. This sequence joins TRBV6-1 and TRBJ2-3, with D perhaps TRBD1 (5 bases). The V end was cut by 7 bases, the J end by 3 bases, with 14 bases between. The CDR3 consists of 14 residues. Germline V gene sequence: CDR1 MNHNS, CDR2 SASEGT.

V is TRBV5-1 and J is TRBJ2-2, with 8 bases aligning to TRBD1. The ends lost 5 bases at V and 5 bases at J; junction bases unmatched: 8. The CDR3 extends over 15 amino acids. From germline, CDR1 is SGHRS and CDR2 YFSETQ. This CDR3 reads CASRRGQDKTGELFF. In DNA form, the CDR3 reads TGCGCCAGCAGACGGGGACAGGATAAAACCGGGGAGCTGTTTTTT.

V and J are TRBV27 and TRBJ2-7; TRBD1 might be the D (5 bases). From germline, CDR1 is MNHEY and CDR2 SMNVEV (reference sequence). The CDR3 is made up of 12 amino acids. Trimming left V 5 bases short and J 4 bases short, with 9 bases between. Here the CDR3 reads CASSASGYEQYF. The DNA for the CDR3 is TGTGCCAGCAGTGCCTCAGGGTACGAGCAGTACTTC.

This clone was recorded once. The chain employs TRBV2 and TRBJ2-5, with D tentatively TRBD2 (5 bases). Trimming stripped 8 bases from V and 3 bases from J, with 10 bases between. The CDR3 contains 12 residues. Germline values: CDR1 SNHLY, CDR2 FYNNEI. The CDR3: CASGYSEETQYF. The CDR3 DNA follows: TGTGCCAGCGGTTATAGCGAAGAGACCCAGTACTTC.

This chain connects TRBV4-1 to TRBJ2-3, with 7 bases identical to TRBD1. V was pared by 4 bases and J by 3 bases, with 13 bases of the junction left unmatched. CDR3 length: 17 amino acids. Germline values: CDR1 MGHRA, CDR2 YSYEKL. The CDR3 DNA sequence: TGCGCCAGCAGCCCGACCGGGTCAGGGGGACCGACAGATACGCAGTATTTT. Translating it yields CASSPTGSGGPTDTQYF.

This sequence joins TRBV5-1 and TRBJ2-1, with D perhaps TRBD1 or TRBD2 (6 bases each). Germline lookup yields CDR1 SGHRS and CDR2 YFSETQ. Trimming shortened V by 3 bases and J by 9 bases, and 13 bases separated the two germline ends. The CDR3 totals 13 residues. The CDR3: CASSSKGGVEQFF. The DNA for the CDR3 is TGCGCCAGCAGCTCAAAGGGGGGAGTTGAGCAGTTCTTC.

V and J are TRBV28 and TRBJ1-5; possible D gene TRBD1, 6 bases. V lost 3 bases to trimming and J lost 6 bases, with 15 bases between them. This CDR3 is 15 amino acids long. Germline CDR1 reads MDHEN; CDR2 reads SYDVKM. DNA for the CDR3: TGTGCCAGCAGTTTGTCGGGGGGCATAAGTCAGCCCCAGCATTTT. Its translation is CASSLSGGISQPQHF.

Only one count was recorded for this clone. This chain uses TRBV10-3 with TRBJ1-2; D unclear. There are 15 residues in the CDR3. The germline V gene has CDR1 ENHRY and CDR2 SYGVKD. V lost 3 bases, J lost 7 bases, and 18 bases lay in between. CDR3 DNA sequence: TGTGCCATCAGTGACCTCCGAAAAGGGTCCGGTGGCTACACCTTC. Protein: CAISDLRKGSGGYTF.

The V gene is TRBV28, the J gene TRBJ2-2; D gene unclear. The CDR3 runs to 13 residues. V was pared by 5 bases and J by 0 bases, with 4 bases between. Germline CDR1 and CDR2: MDHEN and SYDVKM. CDR3 in DNA: TGTGCCAGCAGTCCTTCGAACACCGGGGAGCTGTTTTTT. It encodes CASSPSNTGELFF.

This chain connects TRBV10-2 to TRBJ2-7, with D maybe TRBD2 (6 bases). The CDR3 has 13 amino acids. V shed 6 bases and J shed 1 base, with 10 bases lying between them. Germline lookup yields CDR1 WSHSY and CDR2 SAAADI. CDR3 region: CASRVLASYEQYF. CDR3 nucleotides: TGCGCCAGCAGGGTCCTAGCGTCCTACGAGCAGTACTTC.

Of note for this clone: Other nucleotide sequences from this sample produce the same CDR3. This chain links TRBV5-1 with TRBJ1-5, with D possibly being TRBD1 (5 bases). This CDR3 region has 13 residues. V lost 2 bases and J lost 5, with 8 bases in between. Germline loops: CDR1 SGHRS, CDR2 YFSETQ. In nucleotides, the CDR3 is TGCGCCAGCAGCTTTTTAGGGGATCAGCCCCAGCATTTT. The encoded protein is CASSFLGDQPQHF.

CDR3 in DNA: TGTGCCAGCAGCCCAAGGGGGACACTTTTCTACAATGAGCAGTTCTTC. It encodes CASSPRGTLFYNEQFF. The chain links TRBV7-3 to TRBJ2-1; tentative D call: TRBD1 (6 bases). The V gene lost 5 bases and the J gene lost 3 bases, with 17 bases spanning the gap. CDR1 and CDR2 (germline): SGHTA, FQGTGA. The CDR3 consists of 16 residues.

This chain connects TRBV10-3 to TRBJ2-1, with 10 bases that match TRBD2. The CDR3 sequence is 15 residues long. Trimming took 6 bases from V and 2 from J; bases not matched to a gene: 4. CDR1 ENHRY and CDR2 SYGVKD come from the germline V gene. The CDR3 coding sequence is TGTGCCATCAGCCGGACTAGCGGTACCTACAATGAGCAGTTCTTC. This encodes CAISRTSGTYNEQFF.

This chain uses TRBV2 with TRBJ1-5; no clear D. The V gene's germline CDR1 is SNHLY and CDR2 FYNNEI. The V and J ends lost 1 base and 7 bases respectively, with 11 bases between them. CDR3 length: 14 residues. The CDR3 loop reads CASSEEGMGQPQHF. In nucleotides, the CDR3 is TGTGCCAGCAGTGAAGAGGGCATGGGCCAGCCCCAGCATTTT.

This chain uses TRBV19 with TRBJ2-2; D uncertain. This CDR3 comprises 12 residues. Germline V CDR1 and CDR2: LNHDA, SQIVND (reference sequence). The V and J ends lost 6 bases and 3 bases respectively, with 5 bases between them. CDR3 region: CASRRDTGELFF. The CDR3 DNA reads TGTGCCAGTAGAAGAGACACCGGGGAGCTGTTTTTT.

The J gene is TRBJ2-2, the V gene TRBV11-3; 7 bases agree with TRBD1. Germline loops: CDR1 SGHNT, CDR2 YENEEA. This CDR3 region has 13 residues. Trimming at V came to 5 bases and at J to 5 bases, leaving 2 bases not matched to a gene. CDR3 DNA sequence: TGTGCCAGCAGCCGCAGGGGGACCGGGGAGCTGTTTTTT. Translation: CASSRRGTGELFF.

The genes are TRBV27 and TRBJ2-7, with D tentatively TRBD1 (6 bases). The CDR3 is 10 amino acids. The germline gives CDR1 MNHEY, CDR2 SMNVEV (reference sequence). V lost 9 bases, J lost 5 bases, and 8 bases lay in between. The CDR3 loop is CARWGHEQYF. The CDR3 DNA follows: TGTGCCAGATGGGGGCACGAGCAGTACTTC.

The genes are TRBV7-9 and TRBJ1-1; unclear D gene. The CDR3 covers 13 residues. Trimming took 2 bases from V and 9 from J, leaving 13 bases between them. Germline CDR1 SEHNR, CDR2 FQNEAQ (reference sequence). The CDR3 here is CASSLTPDPKAFF. CDR3 in DNA: TGTGCCAGCAGCTTAACTCCCGATCCCAAAGCTTTCTTT.